This T cell receptor beta chain is from a study of shared clonotypes between healthy human individuals. V lost 1 base and J lost 7, with 8 bases in between. Germline V CDR1 and CDR2: MGHRA, YSYEKL. The CDR3 is 13 residues long. Assay execution took place at the deep level. Per the authors' pipeline: Filtering differed because ImmunoSEQ produced junction-only sequences that carried no quality scores. The data were produced by immunoSEQ multiplex PCR, yet TCRdb's version contains in-frame clones alone and is incomplete. That table furnishes V, J and clone size, whereas the DNA furnished D and trimming. The data show about 2.4 million clones, with 80% to 95% seen just once and roughly 0.36% held by the top ten. This clone came up once.

The sequence was obtained from a man younger than 35 in good health. Some clones in this sample may be carry-over from other donors' samples. The sample comprised naive CD4+ T cells from PBMCs. Subset here: CD45RA+ positively selected. This sequence joins TRBV4-1 and TRBJ1-5; no clear D gene. CDR3 DNA sequence: TGCGCCAGCAGCCAAGTCGACCACCAGCCCCAGCATTTT. Its translation is CASSQVDHQPQHF.